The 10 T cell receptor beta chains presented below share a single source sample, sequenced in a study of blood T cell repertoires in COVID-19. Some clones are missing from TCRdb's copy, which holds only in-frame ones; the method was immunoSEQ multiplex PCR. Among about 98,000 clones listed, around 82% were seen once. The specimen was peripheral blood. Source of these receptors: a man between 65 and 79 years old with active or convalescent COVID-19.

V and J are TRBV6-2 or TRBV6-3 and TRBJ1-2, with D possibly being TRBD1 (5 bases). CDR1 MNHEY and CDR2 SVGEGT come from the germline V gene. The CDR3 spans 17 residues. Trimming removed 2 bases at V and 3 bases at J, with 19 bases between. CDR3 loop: CASSYTGRAGRDYGYTF. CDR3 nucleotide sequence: TGTGCCAGCAGTTACACGGGTAGAGCGGGGCGCGACTATGGCTACACCTTC.

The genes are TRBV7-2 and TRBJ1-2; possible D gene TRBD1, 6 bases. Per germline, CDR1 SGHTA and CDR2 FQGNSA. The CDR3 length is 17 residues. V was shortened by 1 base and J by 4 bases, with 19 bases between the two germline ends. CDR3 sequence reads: CASSLVGRGGDGYGYTF. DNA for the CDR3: TGTGCCAGCAGCTTAGTGGGCAGGGGTGGGGATGGCTATGGCTACACCTTC. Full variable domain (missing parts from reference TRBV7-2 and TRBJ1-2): GAGVSQSPSNKVTEKGKDVELRCDPISGHTALYWYRQSLGQGLEFLIYFQGNSAPDKSGLPSDRFSAERTGGSVSTLTIQRTQQEDSAVYLCASSLVGRGGDGYGYTFGSGTRLTVV.

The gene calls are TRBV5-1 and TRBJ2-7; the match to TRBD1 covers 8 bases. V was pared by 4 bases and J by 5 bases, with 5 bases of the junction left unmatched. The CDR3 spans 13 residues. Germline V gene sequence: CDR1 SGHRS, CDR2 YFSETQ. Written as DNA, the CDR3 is TGCGCCAGCAGCGGACAGGGTACCCACGAGCAGTACTTC. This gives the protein CASSGQGTHEQYF.

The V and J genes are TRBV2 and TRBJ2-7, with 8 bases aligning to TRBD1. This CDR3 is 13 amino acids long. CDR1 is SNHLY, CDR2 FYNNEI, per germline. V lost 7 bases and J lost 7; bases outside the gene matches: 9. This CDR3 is CASILTGDGEQYF. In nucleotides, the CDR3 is TGTGCCAGCATCCTGACAGGGGATGGGGAGCAGTACTTC.

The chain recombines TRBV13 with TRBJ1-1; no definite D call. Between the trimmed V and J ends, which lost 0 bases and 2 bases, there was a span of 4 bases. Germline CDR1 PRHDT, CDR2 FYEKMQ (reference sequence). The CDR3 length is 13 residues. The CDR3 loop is CASSLGGNTEAFF. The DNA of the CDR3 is TGTGCCAGCAGCTTAGGTGGCAACACTGAAGCTTTCTTT.

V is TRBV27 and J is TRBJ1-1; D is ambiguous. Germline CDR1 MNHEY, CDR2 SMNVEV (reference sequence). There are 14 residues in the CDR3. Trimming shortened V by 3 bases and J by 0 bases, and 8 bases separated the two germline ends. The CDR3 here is CASSFNSMNTEAFF. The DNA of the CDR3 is TGTGCCAGCAGTTTTAACAGCATGAACACTGAAGCTTTCTTT.

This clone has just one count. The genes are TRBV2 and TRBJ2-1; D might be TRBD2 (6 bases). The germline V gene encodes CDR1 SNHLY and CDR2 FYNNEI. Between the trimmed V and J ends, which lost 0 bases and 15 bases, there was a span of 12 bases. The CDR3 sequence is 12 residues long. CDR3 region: CASSEARGVGFF. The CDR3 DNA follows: TGTGCCAGCAGTGAAGCGCGCGGGGTGGGGTTCTTC.

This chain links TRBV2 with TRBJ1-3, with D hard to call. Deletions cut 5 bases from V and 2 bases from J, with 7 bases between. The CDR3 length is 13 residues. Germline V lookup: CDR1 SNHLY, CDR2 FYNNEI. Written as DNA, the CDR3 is TGTGCCAGCAGTAGGGAGACTGGAAACACCATATATTTT. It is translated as CASSRETGNTIYF.

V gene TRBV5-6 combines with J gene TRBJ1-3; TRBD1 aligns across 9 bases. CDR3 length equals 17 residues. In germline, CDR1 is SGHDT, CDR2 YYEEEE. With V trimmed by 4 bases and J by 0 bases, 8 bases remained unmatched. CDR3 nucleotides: TGTGCCAGCAGCCGACAGGGGGGCGACCCCTCTGGAAACACCATATATTTT. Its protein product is CASSRQGGDPSGNTIYF.

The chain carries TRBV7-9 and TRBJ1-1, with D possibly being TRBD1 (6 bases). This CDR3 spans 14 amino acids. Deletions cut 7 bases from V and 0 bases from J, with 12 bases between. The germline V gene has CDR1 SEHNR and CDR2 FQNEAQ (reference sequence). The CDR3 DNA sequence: TGTGCCAGCATCATCAGGGGAATGAACACTGAAGCTTTCTTT. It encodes CASIIRGMNTEAFF. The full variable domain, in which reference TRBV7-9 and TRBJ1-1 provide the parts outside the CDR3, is DTGVSQNPRHKITKRGQNVTFRCDPISEHNRLYWYRQTLGQGPEFLTYFQNEAQLEKSRLLSDRFSAERPKGSFSTLEIQRTEQGDSAMYLCASIIRGMNTEAFFGQGTRLTVV.